Sequencing of this TCR beta chain was carried out in a study of blood T cell repertoires in COVID-19. Study background: COVID-19 samples collected from the United States, Italy and Spain covered acute and convalescent phases. From T cells, B-cell-depleted T cells, or PBMCs came the material, which was cDNA or gDNA.

Germline CDR1 LGHDT, CDR2 YNNKEL (reference sequence). V gave up 3 bases and J gave up 7 bases; unmatched junction bases: 10. CDR3 length: 16 residues. Methods used by the authors: Reference gene primer amplification yielded estimated nucleated cell counts. Sequencing used immunoSEQ multiplex PCR; TCRdb keeps in-frame clones, though not all of them. V and J calls and clone size are those listed in that table; D and trimming were worked out from the DNA. The sample carries roughly 300,000 clones, roughly nine tenths recorded once. Sequencing input: peripheral blood. The chain links TRBV3-1 (or the pseudogene TRBV3-2) to TRBJ2-1; 9 positions agree with TRBD2. The receptor's source is a woman in her thirties with COVID-19, enrolled during active disease. CDR3 sequence reads: CASSQVPRGGRNEQFF. The CDR3 DNA follows: TGTGCCAGCAGCCAGGTGCCGCGGGGGGGCAGGAATGAGCAGTTCTTC.